This T cell receptor beta chain was recorded in a study of blood T cell repertoires in COVID-19. Across the whole study: COVID-19 samples collected from the United States, Italy and Spain covered acute and convalescent phases. The analysed material was cDNA or gDNA that came from T cells, B-cell-depleted T cells, or PBMCs.

This clone was observed a handful of times. The germline V gene has CDR1 MDHEN and CDR2 SYDVKM. CDR3 size: 15 residues. Trimming removed 3 bases at V and 1 base at J, with 12 bases between. This table comes from immunoSEQ multiplex PCR, and its TCRdb copy is limited to in-frame clones, with some not included. The sample yields about 280,000 clones, nearly 90% seen once. The sequence was obtained from a man between 18 and 29 years old with active or convalescent COVID-19. This chain connects TRBV28 to TRBJ1-1; the D is unclear. Input material: peripheral blood. CDR3 coding DNA: TGTGCCAGCAGTTTCTCCCTCGGAGGGAACACTGAAGCTTTCTTT. Amino acid sequence: CASSFSLGGNTEAFF.